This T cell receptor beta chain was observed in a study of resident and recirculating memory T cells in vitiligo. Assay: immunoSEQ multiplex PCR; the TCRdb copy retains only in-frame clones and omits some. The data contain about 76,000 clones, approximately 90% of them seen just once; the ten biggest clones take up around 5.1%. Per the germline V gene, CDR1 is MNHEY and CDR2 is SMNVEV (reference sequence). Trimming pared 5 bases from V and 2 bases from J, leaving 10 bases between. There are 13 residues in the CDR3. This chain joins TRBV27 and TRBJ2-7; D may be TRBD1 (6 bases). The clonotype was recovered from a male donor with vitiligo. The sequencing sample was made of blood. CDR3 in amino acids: CASSPDSTYEQYF. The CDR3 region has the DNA TGTGCCAGCAGTCCGGACAGTACCTACGAGCAGTACTTC.